This paragraph reports one T cell receptor beta chain. This entry is derived from a study of T cell responses to AZD1222 COVID-19 vaccine. Across the study: Pooled samples include second doses given at about 4 or 12 weeks.

Here immunoSEQ multiplex PCR was the method, and the copy in TCRdb shows in-frame clones only, minus some. The sample has 70,000 to 85,000 clones, around 86% seen once. The receptor was derived from an adult in good health. Sequencing used peripheral blood, obtained on day 0 of AZD1222 vaccination.

The CDR3 is CASSSWTVTNEKLFF. The CDR3 nucleotides are TGTGCCAGCAGTTCCTGGACGGTGACTAATGAAAAACTGTTTTTT. This rearrangement joins TRBV28 to TRBJ1-4; no definite D call. CDR1 and CDR2 (germline): MDHEN, SYDVKM. The CDR3 consists of 15 residues. Between the trimmed V and J ends, which lost 4 bases and 2 bases, there was a span of 11 bases. The variable domain in full, with the rest retrieved from reference TRBV28 and TRBJ1-4, is DVKVTQSSRYLVKRTGEKVFLECVQDMDHENMFWYRQDPGLGLRLIYFSYDVKMKEKGDIPEGYSVSREKKERFSLILESASTNQTSMYLCASSSWTVTNEKLFFGSGTQLSVL.